This entry is about one T cell receptor (beta chain). The antigen is unknown. This entry belongs to a study of radiation and T cells in renal cell carcinoma. Looked up from germline, CDR1 is SGHKS and CDR2 is YYEKEE (reference sequence). V lost 2 bases to trimming and J lost 4 bases; unmatched junction nucleotides: 9. The CDR3 length is 16 residues. Time point specified: blood 2 weeks post-SBRT. Treatment specified: 15 Gy SBRT to primary tumor, nephrectomy 4 weeks later. After SBRT, blood was collected at 2 and 4 weeks, plus baseline. This renal cell carcinoma was of the clear cell type. Broader study findings: Baseline intratumoral clonotype presence is unknown without pretreatment biopsies. From baseline, blood top tumor clonotypes peaked at 2 weeks post-radiation.

TCRdb's table, derived via immunoSEQ multiplex PCR, lists solely in-frame clones and lacks some. The sample has fewer than 55,000 clones, 80% seen once. The sequencing here drew on blood, taken from a patient whose treatment included radiotherapy and nephrectomy. This TCR derives from a woman between 70 and 85 years old with renal cell carcinoma. The V call is TRBV5-5, the J call TRBJ2-5; 9 bases line up with TRBD1. The CDR3 sequence: CASSFTGQGRSETQYF. CDR3 sequence (DNA): TGTGCCAGCAGCTTTACAGGACAGGGGAGATCAGAGACCCAGTACTTC.